The source of this T cell receptor beta chain is a study of CD8 T cells in Susac syndrome. The RNA input was roughly 0.45 to 1 ug, and it was reverse transcribed with random hexamers. Amplification of TCR beta CDR3 was carried out by immunoSEQ multiplex PCR, which covered 54 Vbeta and 13 Jbeta segments. TCRdb reanalysed the immunoSEQ multiplex PCR reads using MiXCR and keeps one entry per CDR3 protein. Counted here are some 150,000 distinct CDR3 sequences, approximately 93% occurring once; the ten biggest clones make up roughly 0.083%. CD8+ and CD4+ blood T cells underwent TCR beta sequencing. Negative isolation was used for CD8+ and CD4+ T cells, and FACS enrichment was applied to TEMRA cells. Germline V gives CDR1 SGHDT, CDR2 YYEEEE. There are 17 residues in the CDR3. The J segment lost 6 bases and the V segment lost 3 bases, leaving 13 bases of the junction unmatched.

This rearrangement joins TRBV5-6 to TRBJ2-7, with 12 bases aligning to TRBD2. The receptor's source is a human donor in good health. What was sequenced was CD4+ T cells from PBMCs. This CDR3 is CASSSKTSGRLEGEQYF. The DNA for the CDR3 is TGTGCCAGCAGCTCGAAGACTAGCGGGAGATTAGAAGGCGAGCAGTACTTC.